The 15 T cell receptor beta chains reported below all come from one sample, sequenced in a study of blood T cell repertoires in COVID-19. Method: immunoSEQ multiplex PCR; TCRdb's copy keeps in-frame clones and lacks some. The data contain more than 150,000 clones, roughly four fifths of them singletons. The sample consisted of peripheral blood. The receptors derive from a woman aged 80 or over with COVID-19, enrolled during active disease.

The chain links TRBV28 to TRBJ1-5; 8 bases line up with TRBD1. The CDR3 has 17 residues. Germline lookup yields CDR1 MDHEN and CDR2 SYDVKM. Trimming at V came to 6 bases and at J to 6 bases, leaving 16 bases not matched to a gene. CDR3 coding DNA: TGTGCCAGCAGCCCCCCCTTCAGGACAGGGCTGGGTCAGCCCCAGCATTTT. It encodes CASSPPFRTGLGQPQHF.

This clone was detected only a few times. V is TRBV4-1 and J is TRBJ1-5, with D possibly TRBD1 on 6 matching bases. This CDR3 spans 18 amino acids. Germline values: CDR1 MGHRA, CDR2 YSYEKL. V was cut by 0 bases and J by 4 bases, with 19 bases left in between. The CDR3 nucleotides are TGCGCCAGCAGCCAAGAACATAGGTGGCGGGGGCGAAATCAGCCCCAGCATTTT. Residues: CASSQEHRWRGRNQPQHF.

The chain carries TRBV9 and TRBJ1-2; D gene unclear. The CDR3 contains 14 residues. Germline assignment: CDR1 SGDLS and CDR2 YYNGEE. V lost 0 bases to trimming and J lost 13 bases, with 19 bases between them. This chain's CDR3 is CASSVGREPGLRTF. The CDR3 DNA sequence: TGTGCCAGCAGCGTAGGCCGGGAACCTGGTCTGCGCACCTTC.

Of note for this clone: At one end the junction does not follow the germline gene, possibly because of a read error. This sequence joins TRBV11-3 and TRBJ2-7; tentative D call: TRBD2 (5 bases). Germline loops: CDR1 SGHNT, CDR2 YENEEA. The CDR3 is 13 amino acids. The CDR3 loop reads CASSVDYGYEQYF. The CDR3 bases are TGTGCCAGCAGCGTAGACTACGGCTACGAGCAGTACTTC. Together with reference TRBV11-3 and TRBJ2-7, the CDR3 gives the full variable domain: EAGVVQSPRYKIIEKKQPVAFWCNPISGHNTLYWYLQNLGQGPELLIRYENEEAVDDSQLPKDRFSAERLKGVDSTLKIQPAELGDSAVYLCASSVDYGYEQYFGPGTRLTVT.

This clone occurred many times. The chain uses TRBV20-1 and TRBJ2-7, with TRBD2 identical over 10 bases. The CDR3 is 13 residues long. Germline V gene sequence: CDR1 DFQATT, CDR2 SNEGSKA (reference sequence). V gave up 3 bases and J gave up 6 bases; unmatched junction bases: 5. The CDR3 bases are TGCAGTGCTAGTCTAGCGGGAGTTGGCGAGCAGTACTTC. Encoded protein: CSASLAGVGEQYF.

V usage is TRBV4-1 and J usage is TRBJ2-7, with D tentatively TRBD2 (6 bases). Germline lookup yields CDR1 MGHRA and CDR2 YSYEKL. V dropped 1 base and J dropped 3 bases, with 16 bases sitting between them. This CDR3 has 16 amino acids. In nucleotides, the CDR3 is TGCGCCAGCAGCCAAGGTTCGGGGAGGTTTGACTACGAGCAGTACTTC. Protein sequence: CASSQGSGRFDYEQYF.

This rearrangement joins TRBV12-3 or TRBV12-4 to TRBJ1-2; tentatively, D is TRBD1 (6 bases). The CDR3 is 13 amino acids. With 5 bases removed from V and 4 bases from J, the gap between germline ends came to 11 bases. The CDR3 protein is CASSKQGTYGYTF. The CDR3 nucleotides are TGTGCCAGCAGTAAACAGGGAACCTATGGCTACACCTTC.

The chain carries TRBV6-6 and TRBJ2-7; D possibly corresponds to TRBD2 (7 bases). This CDR3 region has 15 residues. The V gene's germline CDR1 is MNHNY and CDR2 SVGAGI (reference sequence). V was cut by 0 bases and J by 5 bases, with 14 bases left in between. CDR3 residues: CASSYSPGGRDEQYF. The CDR3 nucleotides read TGTGCCAGCAGTTACTCGCCGGGGGGCAGGGACGAGCAGTACTTC.

The V call is TRBV6-2 or TRBV6-3, the J call TRBJ2-2; the match to TRBD1 covers 7 bases. V shed 4 bases, J shed 4 bases, and the junction held 6 bases outside the gene matches. Germline V gene sequence: CDR1 MNHEY, CDR2 SVGEGT. The CDR3 has 15 amino acids. CDR3 bases: TGTGCCAGCAGTTCCCAACAGGGGTTCACCGGGGAGCTGTTTTTT. Its translation: CASSSQQGFTGELFF.

The genes are TRBV2 and TRBJ1-2; no firm D call. Between the trimmed V and J ends, which lost 7 bases and 3 bases, there was a span of 18 bases. Germline values: CDR1 SNHLY, CDR2 FYNNEI. This CDR3 has 15 amino acids. CDR3 amino acids: CASKRDSPGDYGYTF. The CDR3 nucleotides read TGTGCCAGCAAACGGGATTCCCCTGGGGACTATGGCTACACCTTC.

This clone was observed a few times. This CDR3 reads CASSYSRADTQYF. In DNA, the CDR3 is TGTGCCAGCAGTTACTCGAGAGCAGATACGCAGTATTTT. The chain has TRBV6-5 and TRBJ2-3, with D hard to call. This CDR3 is built from 13 residues. CDR1 is MNHEY, CDR2 SVGAGI, per germline. V lost 0 bases and J lost 4, with 5 bases in between.

This chain uses TRBV2 with TRBJ2-1; 10 bases map to TRBD2. Trimming took 10 bases from V and 4 from J; bases not matched to a gene: 4. This CDR3 spans 13 amino acids. Germline V lookup: CDR1 SNHLY, CDR2 FYNNEI. The CDR3 DNA reads TGTGCCAAGGGACTAGCGTTTTACAATGAGCAGTTCTTC. Amino acids: CAKGLAFYNEQFF.

CDR3 in DNA: TGCGCCAGCAGCCGGTCGCCGCGGGGAAACACAGATACGCAGTATTTT. This gives the protein CASSRSPRGNTDTQYF. V gene TRBV4-3 combines with J gene TRBJ2-3; tentative D call: TRBD2 (6 bases). Germline CDR1 LGHNA, CDR2 YSLEER. This CDR3 has 16 amino acids. Trimming took off 4 bases at V and 2 bases at J, with 16 bases between the two ends.

The chain has TRBV5-4 and TRBJ2-1; TRBD2 matches 7 bases. This CDR3 region has 14 residues. The junction had 6 bases not matched to a gene; V was cut back by 0 bases and J by 9 bases. CDR1 SGHNT and CDR2 YYREEE come from the germline V gene (reference sequence). CDR3 protein: CASSLERGGGEQFF. As DNA, the CDR3 is TGTGCCAGCAGCTTGGAGCGCGGGGGAGGTGAGCAGTTCTTC.

In its sample, this clone was seen once. The chain is built from TRBV27 and TRBJ1-5, with 7 positions matching TRBD1. The CDR3 is 19 amino acids. Germline CDR1 is MNHEY and CDR2 is SMNVEV (reference sequence). The V gene end was trimmed by 2 bases and the J gene end by 3 bases; junction bases not matched to a gene: 16. The CDR3 sequence is CASSLQTPDRVSFNQPQHF. CDR3 nucleotides: TGTGCCAGCAGTTTACAAACCCCCGACAGGGTAAGCTTCAATCAGCCCCAGCATTTT.